This TCR beta chain was captured in a study of Graves' ophthalmopathy and Graves' hyperthyroidism. Study as a whole: Investigators collected peripheral blood at initial diagnosis, before any treatment was given.

The germline CDR1 and CDR2 sequences are MDHEN and SYDVKM. V was trimmed by 5 bases and J by 5 bases, leaving 9 bases between them. CDR3 size: 13 residues. RNA transcripts provided the template for amplifying TCR beta CDR3 regions. First-round RT-PCR used HTBI primers; second-round multiplex PCR followed. TCRdb used MiXCR to reprocess the multiplex PCR reads, holding one entry per CDR3 protein. The sample has under 350,000 distinct CDR3 sequences; under 20% are singletons. The sample holds many counts of this clonotype. The chain joins TRBV28 to TRBJ2-2; D not resolved. This receptor was identified in an adult man with Graves' ophthalmopathy. Sequenced sample: peripheral blood. The CDR3 sequence is CASSPRVTGELFF. CDR3 in DNA: TGTGCCAGCAGTCCCCGCGTGACCGGGGAGCTGTTTTTT.